The 5 T cell receptor beta chains in this list originate from one sample, sequenced in a study of blood T cell repertoires in COVID-19. Method: immunoSEQ multiplex PCR; TCRdb's copy keeps in-frame clones and lacks some. The table shows under 130,000 clones, with approximately 89% occurring only once. Sequenced material: peripheral blood. The receptors derive from a woman older than 75 in a cohort sampled during active COVID-19.

The rearrangement joins TRBV9 to TRBJ2-7, with 10 bases that match TRBD1. V gave up 3 bases and J gave up 0 bases; unmatched junction bases: 6. CDR1 is SGDLS, CDR2 YYNGEE, per germline. CDR3 length equals 16 residues. CDR3 residues: CASSDGTGVGSYEQYF. The CDR3 bases are TGTGCCAGCAGCGACGGGACAGGGGTGGGCTCCTACGAGCAGTACTTC.

The rearrangement joins TRBV7-2 to TRBJ2-7; 11 bases are a match to TRBD2. The J segment lost 4 bases and the V segment lost 4 bases, leaving 6 bases of the junction unmatched. CDR1 is SGHTA and CDR2 is FQGNSA in the germline V gene. CDR3 length: 15 residues. This CDR3 reads CASSSTGTSGYEQYF. The CDR3 DNA sequence: TGTGCCAGCAGCTCAACCGGGACTAGCGGTTACGAGCAGTACTTC.

The chain combines TRBV21-1 with TRBJ2-7; TRBD1, the table's D call, lacks a check against the DNA. TRBV21-1 is tagged as a pseudogene. The length of the CDR3 is 17 residues. The CDR3 bases are TGTGCCAGCAGGGGGAATAGGGACAGGGAGGTTTCCCACGAGCAGTACTTC. It yields the protein CASRGNRDREVSHEQYF.

This chain uses TRBV12-3 or TRBV12-4 with TRBJ1-2; D is unresolved. Trimming pared 6 bases from V and 4 bases from J, leaving 9 bases between. This CDR3 comprises 12 residues. CDR3 nucleotides: TGTGCCAGCAGACTCGGTCCCTATGGCTACACCTTC. Encoded protein: CASRLGPYGYTF.

The V gene is TRBV6-6, the J gene TRBJ1-1, with 7 bases fitting TRBD1. The CDR3 length is 15 residues. Germline values: CDR1 MNHNY, CDR2 SVGAGI (reference sequence). V shed 4 bases and J 5 bases; nucleotides not matched to a gene: 10. The CDR3 protein is CASSLRPLQGTEAFF. The CDR3 DNA follows: TGTGCCAGCAGTTTGCGGCCCCTACAGGGGACTGAAGCTTTCTTT.